This record looks at one T cell receptor beta chain sequence and its context. What it recognizes is unknown. Using its own MiXCR run on the reads, TCRdb lists one record per CDR3 protein. The data hold 700,000 to 850,000 distinct CDR3 sequences, with about 31% observed a single time. This sample is part of a study of T cell repertoires in cytomegalovirus infection. Per the germline V gene, CDR1 is SEHNR and CDR2 is FQNEAQ (reference sequence). There are 11 residues in the CDR3. V was trimmed by 7 bases and J by 2 bases, leaving 3 bases between them. The gene calls are TRBV7-9 and TRBJ2-1, with D unresolved. The sequencing used cultured CD8+ T cells from PBMCs, collected from culture after CMV antigen stimulation. The source is a human donor in good health (CMV status not recorded). Some clones in this sample may be carry-over from other donors' samples. The CDR3 here is CASKTYNEQFF. As DNA, the CDR3 is TGTGCCAGCAAGACCTACAATGAGCAGTTCTTC.